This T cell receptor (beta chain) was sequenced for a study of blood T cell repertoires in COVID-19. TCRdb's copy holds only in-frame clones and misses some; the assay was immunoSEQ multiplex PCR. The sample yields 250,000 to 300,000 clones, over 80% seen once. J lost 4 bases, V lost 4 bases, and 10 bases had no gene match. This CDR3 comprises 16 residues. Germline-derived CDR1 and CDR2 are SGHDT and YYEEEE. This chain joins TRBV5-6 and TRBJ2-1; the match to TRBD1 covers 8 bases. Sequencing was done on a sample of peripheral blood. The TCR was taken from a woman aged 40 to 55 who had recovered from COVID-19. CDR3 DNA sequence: TGTGCCAGCAGCCCCGTCGGACAGGGACGATACAATGAGCAGTTCTTC. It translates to CASSPVGQGRYNEQFF.